The sequence of this TCR beta chain was determined in a study of blood T cell repertoires in COVID-19. Looking at the study overall: Sites in the United States, Italy and Spain provided acute and convalescent COVID-19 samples.

The CDR3 length is 15 residues. V lost 4 bases and J lost 8; bases outside the gene matches: 12. Germline values: CDR1 SGHRS, CDR2 YFSETQ. In the original workflow: Amplified reference gene primers provided the basis for estimating nucleated cell counts. Profiled with immunoSEQ multiplex PCR; TCRdb holds only in-frame clones, not every one. V, J and clone size are taken as reported in that table, and D and trimming were inferred from the DNA itself. The sample records around 26,000 clones, around 61% being singletons. This sequence was found in a man between 60 and 70 years old with active or convalescent COVID-19. The genes are TRBV5-1 and TRBJ1-2; 9 bases fit TRBD1. What was sequenced was peripheral blood. Here the CDR3 DNA reads TGCGCCAGCAGCCCGAAATCGGACAGGGGTGGAGGCTACACCTTC. It is translated as CASSPKSDRGGGYTF.